Below are 22 T cell receptor beta chains sequenced from a single sample in a study of shared clonotypes between healthy human individuals (dated by TCRdb to 2018 to 2020). The library was built by means of the immunoSEQ multiplex PCR assay. Sourced from immuneACCESS, this table was stored by TCRdb with only in-frame sequences that have V and J called. A share of the clones is absent; for the studies checked, an unresolved V gene accounts for under half, and the remainder has no known explanation. This sample comprises roughly 2.5 million clones, 85% to 95% of them detected only once. The leading ten clones occupy about 0.13% of the sample. Material for sequencing was naive CD4+ T cells sorted from blood. The intended sense of this specimen's cell subset or site label: CD45RA+ positively selected. Receptors were obtained from a man between 18 and 35 years old in good health.

In this sample, this clone turned up a few times. Other DNA sequences in this specimen translate into the identical CDR3. Written as DNA, the CDR3 is TGTGCCAGCAGTTCCCCGGGCTCTGAAGCTTTCTTT. This gives the protein CASSSPGSEAFF. J is TRBJ1-1 and V is TRBV6-5, with unresolved D. The CDR3 runs 12 residues. V was pared by 4 bases and J by 6 bases, with 9 bases between. In germline, CDR1 is MNHEY, CDR2 SVGAGI.

The chain is built from TRBV6-6 and TRBJ2-5; 9 bases map to TRBD1. Germline trimming cut 2 bases from V and 5 bases from J; bases unmatched to any gene: 6. Germline CDR1 MNHNY, CDR2 SVGAGI (reference sequence). This CDR3 has 15 amino acids. This CDR3 is CASSYPTGGKETQYF. CDR3 sequence (DNA): TGTGCCAGCAGTTACCCGACAGGGGGTAAGGAGACCCAGTACTTC.

This chain uses TRBV18 with TRBJ1-5, with D unclear. Per germline, CDR1 KGHSH and CDR2 LQKENI. There are 16 residues in the CDR3. V lost 3 bases and J lost 6, with 18 bases in between. This CDR3 is CASSPEGIGVGQPQHF. In nucleotides, the CDR3 is TGTGCCAGCTCACCCGAGGGAATTGGGGTAGGTCAGCCCCAGCATTTT.

This chain uses TRBV10-3 with TRBJ2-7; D is perhaps TRBD1 (5 bases). The germline V and J ends were trimmed by 3 bases and 3 bases, with 12 bases remaining between them. The length of the CDR3 is 14 residues. CDR1 is ENHRY, CDR2 SYGVKD, per germline. The CDR3 protein is CAISDGGAYYEQYF. The CDR3, as DNA: TGTGCCATCAGTGATGGTGGGGCTTACTACGAGCAGTACTTC.

This clone came up once. The chain carries TRBV2 and TRBJ2-5; the D gene is possibly TRBD2 (6 bases). The CDR3 length is 14 residues. The germline V gene has CDR1 SNHLY and CDR2 FYNNEI. V lost 8 bases to trimming and J lost 6 bases, with 19 bases between them. CDR3 in amino acids: CASYRDFSSQTQYF. The CDR3 DNA is TGTGCCAGCTATCGGGACTTTTCGTCCCAGACCCAGTACTTC. Combining the CDR3 with reference TRBV2 and TRBJ2-5 gives the whole variable domain EPEVTQTPSHQVTQMGQEVILRCVPISNHLYFYWYRQILGQKVEFLVSFYNNEISEKSEIFDDQFSVERPDGSNFTLKIRSTKLEDSAMYFCASYRDFSSQTQYFGPGTRLLVL.

The chain is built from TRBV7-2 and TRBJ2-3; D assignment may be TRBD1 or TRBD2 (5 bases each). Between the trimmed V and J ends, which lost 8 bases and 0 bases, there was a span of 12 bases. In germline, CDR1 is SGHTA, CDR2 FQGNSA. This CDR3 is built from 14 residues. CDR3 in amino acids: CASSGRHSTDTQYF. CDR3 coding DNA: TGTGCCAGCTCGGGGCGACATAGCACAGATACGCAGTATTTT. Using reference TRBV7-2 and TRBJ2-3 for the parts outside the CDR3, the full variable domain is GAGVSQSPSNKVTEKGKDVELRCDPISGHTALYWYRQSLGQGLEFLIYFQGNSAPDKSGLPSDRFSAERTGGSVSTLTIQRTQQEDSAVYLCASSGRHSTDTQYFGPGTRLTVL.

The chain has TRBV7-2 and TRBJ2-3, with 11 bases lining up with TRBD2. The trim removed 5 bases at V and 3 bases at J, leaving 10 bases unmatched. Germline loops: CDR1 SGHTA, CDR2 FQGNSA. This CDR3 region has 17 residues. The CDR3 loop reads CASSRTYLAGGTDTQYF. CDR3 coding DNA: TGTGCCAGCAGCCGGACCTATTTAGCGGGAGGGACAGATACGCAGTATTTT.

This chain uses TRBV6-6 with TRBJ2-4, with D possibly being TRBD2 (5 bases). The germline gives CDR1 MNHNY, CDR2 SVGAGI (reference sequence). The CDR3 is made up of 13 amino acids. Trimming took 6 bases from V and 10 from J, leaving 16 bases between them. DNA for the CDR3: TGTGCCAGCAGCCGTGACTACCGAGGGATTCAGTACTTC. The encoded protein is CASSRDYRGIQYF.

In this sample, this clone turned up once. CDR3 protein: CASSLVTGGHYEQYF. The CDR3, as DNA: TGTGCCAGCAGCTTAGTTACAGGTGGACACTACGAGCAGTACTTC. The chain employs TRBV7-2 and TRBJ2-7; weak D call: TRBD1 (5 bases). The CDR3 length is 15 residues. Deletions cut 1 base from V and 3 bases from J, with 13 bases between. Germline CDR1 and CDR2: SGHTA and FQGNSA.

V usage is TRBV6-1 and J usage is TRBJ1-4; 7 bases are shared with TRBD1. V shed 8 bases, J shed 7 bases, and the junction held 10 bases outside the gene matches. The CDR3 contains 14 residues. The germline CDR1 and CDR2 sequences are MNHNS and SASEGT. CDR3 sequence reads: CASCLGQVGEKLFF. The DNA of the CDR3 is TGTGCCAGCTGCCTAGGACAGGTCGGTGAAAAACTGTTTTTT.

This clone appeared a few times. This chain links TRBV11-1 with TRBJ1-6; possibly TRBD1 for D (5 bases). The V end was cut by 4 bases, the J end by 15 bases, with 13 bases between. This CDR3 has 12 residues. Germline CDR1 reads SGHAT; CDR2 reads FQDESV (reference sequence). This CDR3 reads CASSSGRPILHF. The CDR3 coding sequence is TGTGCCAGCAGCTCGGGACGGCCCATCCTCCACTTT.

The gene calls are TRBV28 and TRBJ2-7; perhaps TRBD1 as D (5 bases). CDR1 is MDHEN, CDR2 SYDVKM, per germline. The CDR3 is 13 amino acids. The V gene lost 4 bases and the J gene lost 4 bases, with 11 bases spanning the gap. The chain's CDR3 is CASSWSGKYEQYF. In DNA form, the CDR3 reads TGTGCCAGCAGTTGGTCAGGGAAGTACGAGCAGTACTTC.

The chain couples TRBV10-3 to TRBJ2-5, with no clear D. The J call is doubtful: the DNA matches TRBJ2-7 better. The CDR3 is 12 amino acids. In germline, CDR1 is ENHRY, CDR2 SYGVKD. In DNA, the CDR3 is TGTGCCATCAGTGGTGGATACGACGAGCAGTACTTC. This sequence encodes CAISGGYDEQYF.

The V call is TRBV7-8, the J call TRBJ2-5; D perhaps matches TRBD2 (6 bases). Between the trimmed V and J ends, which lost 6 bases and 0 bases, there was a span of 17 bases. Per the germline V gene, CDR1 is SGHVS and CDR2 is FQNEAQ. CDR3 size: 16 residues. CDR3 residues: CASRPRREVYQETQYF. DNA for the CDR3: TGTGCCAGCAGACCTAGAAGGGAGGTTTACCAAGAGACCCAGTACTTC. The variable domain in full, with the rest retrieved from reference TRBV7-8 and TRBJ2-5, is GAGVSQSPRYKVAKRGQDVALRCDPISGHVSLFWYQQALGQGPEFLTYFQNEAQLDKSGLPSDRFFAERPEGSVSTLKIQRTQQEDSAVYLCASRPRREVYQETQYFGPGTRLLVL.

The chain employs TRBV11-2 and TRBJ2-1; 11 positions match TRBD2. Trimming removed 6 bases from V and 4 bases from J; junction bases left unmatched: 8. The CDR3 has 16 residues. CDR1 SGHAT and CDR2 FQNNGV come from the germline V gene. CDR3 amino acids: CASSFSGRVGYNEQFF. Here the CDR3 DNA reads TGTGCCAGCAGTTTTAGCGGGAGGGTAGGGTACAATGAGCAGTTCTTC.

The gene calls are TRBV19 and TRBJ2-5; TRBD1 or TRBD2 may be the D gene (6 bases each). CDR3 size: 13 residues. Trimming took 6 bases from V and 4 from J, leaving 12 bases between them. CDR1 and CDR2 (germline): LNHDA, SQIVND (reference sequence). CDR3 protein: CASREGGRETQYF. Here the CDR3 DNA reads TGTGCCAGTAGAGAGGGGGGAAGAGAGACCCAGTACTTC.

The V and J genes are TRBV4-1 and TRBJ2-3; 7 nucleotides agree with TRBD2. V was clipped by 1 base and J by 6 bases; unmatched bases: 13. The germline V gene has CDR1 MGHRA and CDR2 YSYEKL. The CDR3 runs 17 residues. The CDR3 DNA reads as TGCGCCAGCAGCCAAGGGGGCCTAGCGGAGGCCCCGGATACGCAGTATTTT. Protein product: CASSQGGLAEAPDTQYF.

CDR3 amino acids: CAISSTDLGYGYTF. In nucleotides, the CDR3 is TGTGCCATCAGCTCGACGGACCTCGGCTATGGCTACACCTTC. The chain employs TRBV10-3 and TRBJ1-2, with unresolved D. Per germline, CDR1 ENHRY and CDR2 SYGVKD. The CDR3 is 14 amino acids. The V end lost 6 bases, the J end lost 4 bases, and 15 bases lay between the germline ends.

This clone has more than one count but fewer than ten. V and J are TRBV6-5 and TRBJ1-5; maybe TRBD1 (6 bases). CDR1 MNHEY and CDR2 SVGAGI come from the germline V gene. V lost 6 bases, J lost 5 bases, and 11 bases lay in between. CDR3 length equals 13 residues. The CDR3 region is CASSRGPHQPQHF. The DNA of the CDR3 is TGTGCCAGCAGCAGGGGTCCCCATCAGCCCCAGCATTTT.

This chain joins TRBV7-2 and TRBJ2-1; 7 bases fit TRBD2. The CDR3 has 18 residues. V gave up 0 bases and J gave up 0 bases; unmatched junction bases: 8. CDR1 is SGHTA, CDR2 FQGNSA, per germline. In nucleotides, the CDR3 is TGTGCCAGCAGCTTAGCGCTAAGGAGCGGGGCCTCCTACAATGAGCAGTTCTTC. Amino acids: CASSLALRSGASYNEQFF. Complete variable domain (other parts from reference TRBV7-2 and TRBJ2-1): GAGVSQSPSNKVTEKGKDVELRCDPISGHTALYWYRQSLGQGLEFLIYFQGNSAPDKSGLPSDRFSAERTGGSVSTLTIQRTQQEDSAVYLCASSLALRSGASYNEQFFGPGTRLTVL.

This rearrangement joins TRBV9 to TRBJ2-5; perhaps TRBD1 as D (6 bases). Germline CDR1 reads SGDLS; CDR2 reads YYNGEE. This CDR3 has 16 amino acids. The V end was cut by 0 bases, the J end by 2 bases, with 14 bases between. CDR3 coding DNA: TGTGCCAGCAGCGTAGGCCGGGACATCGGGCAAGAGACCCAGTACTTC. Its translation: CASSVGRDIGQETQYF.

The sample holds a few counts of this clone. Other DNA sequences in the same sample also yield this CDR3. The genes are TRBV29-1 and TRBJ1-1; D gene uncertain. The CDR3 consists of 12 residues. The V gene's germline CDR1 is SQVTM and CDR2 ANQGSEA. Trimming removed 2 bases from V and 1 base from J, with 5 bases in between. In DNA, the CDR3 is TGCAGCGTTGAAAAGGGGAACACTGAAGCTTTCTTT. As protein: CSVEKGNTEAFF.